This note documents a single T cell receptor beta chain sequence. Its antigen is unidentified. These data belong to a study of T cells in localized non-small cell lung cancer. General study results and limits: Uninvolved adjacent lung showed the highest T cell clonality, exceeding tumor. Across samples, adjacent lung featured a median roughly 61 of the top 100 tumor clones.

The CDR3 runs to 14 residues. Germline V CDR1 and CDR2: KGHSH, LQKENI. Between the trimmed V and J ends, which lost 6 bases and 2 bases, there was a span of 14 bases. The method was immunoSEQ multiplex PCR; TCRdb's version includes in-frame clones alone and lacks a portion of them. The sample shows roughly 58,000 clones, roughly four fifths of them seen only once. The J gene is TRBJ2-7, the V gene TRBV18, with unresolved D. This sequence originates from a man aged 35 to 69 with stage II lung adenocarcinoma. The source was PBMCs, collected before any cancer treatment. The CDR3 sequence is CASSLADGPYEQYF. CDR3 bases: TGTGCCAGCTCTCTCGCAGATGGACCCTACGAGCAGTACTTC.